This entry features one TCR beta chain sequence. It has no known antigen specificity. Per-base quality was not reported, and no clone a single base away is much larger than it. Trimmed from V: 5 bases; trimmed from J: 12 bases; junction bases lacking a gene match: 6. Measured from the cysteine to the phenylalanine, the CDR3 is 13 residues long. Here the CDR3 DNA is all that survives: 39 bases in frame from base 1. CDR1 is given as MGHDK and CDR2 as SYGVNS, both from the germline V gene. The sample belongs to a study of lymphopenia after photon versus proton radiotherapy (dated by TCRdb to the late 2010s). Some background on the complete study: The immunological effects of photon versus proton radiation therapy were compared in patients with gastrointestinal tumors who developed high-grade lymphopenia. The roughly 21 patients in the cohort had gastrointestinal tumors, were treated with either photon or proton therapy, and subsequently developed lymphopenia. The goal of the study was to describe how the two radiation modalities differ in their effects on the immune system. Summary of the overall study and its limitations: Among patients across the cohort who died, overall survival time showed an inverse correlation with a larger post-nadir drop in TCR diversity. During treatment, patients who received photon therapy lost naive T cells and TCR diversity and gained effector/memory populations, whereas patients who received proton therapy remained relatively stable. After the lymphocyte count nadir, repertoires from photon-treated patients showed oligoclonal expansion, particularly of CD8+ Temra cells, and this expansion drove the decline in diversity. The authors looked at the survival association only in patients who died, and they framed better survival with proton therapy as a possibility rather than a demonstrated result.

Library method: the immunoSEQ multiplex PCR assay. T cell repertoires were profiled by deep sequencing of rearranged TCR beta loci, alongside multiparametric flow cytometry. In its TCRdb copy, this immuneACCESS table keeps in-frame sequences only and misses some clones. Where compared with another copy, unresolved V genes explain less than half of these, and the others have no known cause. The table for this sample lists fewer than 25,000 clones; roughly 82% of them were counted only once. The ten largest clones add up to 24% of the sample. The chain links TRBV25-1 with TRBJ1-6; 8 bases in the junction line up with TRBD1. This receptor was taken from a man aged 35 to 55 with gastric cancer. This material consisted of peripheral blood, taken from a patient treated with photon-based radiotherapy. The nucleotide sequence reads as follows: TGTGCCAGCAGTTTAGGACAGGGCCGACCCCTCCACTTT. Its translation is CASSLGQGRPLHF.